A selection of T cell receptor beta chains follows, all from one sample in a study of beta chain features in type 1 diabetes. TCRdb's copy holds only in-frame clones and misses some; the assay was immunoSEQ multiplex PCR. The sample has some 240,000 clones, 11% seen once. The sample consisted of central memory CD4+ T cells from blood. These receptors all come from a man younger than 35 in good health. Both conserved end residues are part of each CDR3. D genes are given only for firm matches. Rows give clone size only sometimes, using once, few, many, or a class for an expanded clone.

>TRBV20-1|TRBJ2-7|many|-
TGCAGTGTTAGAACCGCCTACGAGCAGTACTTC
CSVRTAYEQYF
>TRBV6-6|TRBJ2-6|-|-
TGTGCCAGCAGTTACATTTCGAGCCCTGGGGCCAACGTCCTGACTTTC
CASSYISSPGANVLTF
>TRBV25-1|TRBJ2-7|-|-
TGTGCCAGCAGTGAATACGGGATGTTCTACGAGCAGTACTTC
CASSEYGMFYEQYF
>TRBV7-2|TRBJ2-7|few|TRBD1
TGTGCCAGCAGCGCCGGGACAGGGCGAGAGCAGTACTTC
CASSAGTGREQYF
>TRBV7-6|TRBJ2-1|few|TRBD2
TGTGCCAGCAGCCCTATACTAGCGGGAGAAGGGAATGAGCAGTTCTTC
CASSPILAGEGNEQFF
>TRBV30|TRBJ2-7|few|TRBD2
TGTGCCTGGGAAGCTAGCGGAGCCTACGAGCAGTACTTC
CAWEASGAYEQYF
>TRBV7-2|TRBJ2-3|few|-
TGTGCCAGCAGCTTCGGAGGGCCGGGAGATACGCAGTATTTT
CASSFGGPGDTQYF
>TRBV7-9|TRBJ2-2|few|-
TGTGCCAGCAGCCCCCAAGGCGGGGAGCTGTTTTTT
CASSPQGGELFF
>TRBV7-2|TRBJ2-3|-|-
TGTGCCAGCAGCTTACGACCCCCGCGGACCTTCCCCGATACGCAGTATTTT
CASSLRPPRTFPDTQYF
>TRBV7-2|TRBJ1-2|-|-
TGTGCCAGCAGCTTAGAACGGGGCTATGGCTACACCTTC
CASSLERGYGYTF
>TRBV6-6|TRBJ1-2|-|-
TGTGCCAGCAGCACCCGGGGTCGGGGCGGCTACACCTTC
CASSTRGRGGYTF
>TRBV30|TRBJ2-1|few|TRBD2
TGTGCCTGGAGTGCACTAGCGGGAGGGTTCAATGAGCAGTTCTTC
CAWSALAGGFNEQFF
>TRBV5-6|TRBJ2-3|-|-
TGTGCCAGCAGCTTGTCAGGGCCCACAGATACGCAGTATTTT
CASSLSGPTDTQYF
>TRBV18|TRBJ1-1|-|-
TGTGCCAGCTCAAATCAGGGGAACACTGAAGCTTTCTTT
CASSNQGNTEAFF
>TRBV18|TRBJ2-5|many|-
TGTGCCAGCTCGCCTCTTAGCCAAGAGACCCAGTACTTC
CASSPLSQETQYF
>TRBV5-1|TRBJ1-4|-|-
TGCGCCAGCAGCGGGGGAGCGTATGAAAAACTGTTTTTT
CASSGGAYEKLFF
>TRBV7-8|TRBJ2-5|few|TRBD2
TGTGCCAGCAGTATAGCGGGAGGGGAAGAGACCCAGTACTTC
CASSIAGGEETQYF
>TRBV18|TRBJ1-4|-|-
TGTGCCAGCTCACCCTTCTCCGGGGGCGATGAAAAACTGTTTTTT
CASSPFSGGDEKLFF